These T cell receptor beta chains were read from a single sample in a study of T cell responses to AZD1222 COVID-19 vaccine. Clones were read by immunoSEQ multiplex PCR, and TCRdb kept only the in-frame ones, dropping some. The repertoire holds 110,000 to 150,000 clones, 92% seen once, with less than 3.5% in the top ten. Sequenced here: peripheral blood, sampled 28 days after the second AZD1222 dose. These TCRs come from an adult who received the AZD1222 COVID-19 vaccine. Both conserved end residues are part of each CDR3. D genes are given only for firm matches. Only part of the rows carry a size: once, few, many, or a class if the clone is expanded.

TRBV24-1,NA,TRBD2,TRBJ2-1,TGTGCCACCAGTGACCACCGGGGACTAGCGGGAGGTCATGAGCAGTTCTTC,CATSDHRGLAGGHEQFF
TRBV19,NA,NA,TRBJ1-5,TGTGCCAGTAGCCCCACTTTAGTAAGGAGCAATCAGCCCCAGCATTTT,CASSPTLVRSNQPQHF
TRBV19,NA,NA,TRBJ1-2,TGTGCCAGTAGTATTAGGACTCCCCACGGGGGAGGCTACACCTTC,CASSIRTPHGGGYTF
TRBV19,NA,TRBD1,TRBJ1-5,TGTGCCAGTAGTATAGGGGACAGGGGTGGCAATCAGCCCCAGCATTTT,CASSIGDRGGNQPQHF
TRBV10-3,NA,NA,TRBJ2-2,TGTGCCATCAGTGAAAGGGAGGCCGGGGAGCTGTTTTTT,CAISEREAGELFF
TRBV20-1,once,NA,TRBJ1-1,TGCAGTGCTAGTTTGCAGAACACTGAAGCTTTCTTT,CSASLQNTEAFF
TRBV28,few,NA,TRBJ1-4,NA,CASSSSGQGPEKLFF
TRBV9,NA,TRBD1,TRBJ1-1,TGTGCCAGCAGCCCACCCAAGAGGACAGGGAACACTGAAGCTTTCTTT,CASSPPKRTGNTEAFF
TRBV7-8,NA,NA,TRBJ1-2,TGTGCCAGCGCTCCAAGGAGGGGCAGAAACTATGGCTACACCTTC,CASAPRRGRNYGYTF
TRBV5-1,NA,NA,TRBJ2-3,TGCGCCAGCAGCCCCCTGGGGGGCCCAAGGATAGATACGCAGTATTTT,CASSPLGGPRIDTQYF
TRBV7-2,NA,NA,TRBJ1-2,TGTGCCAGCAGCAAAACGGGTGCCCCCCTCTATGGCTACACCTTC,CASSKTGAPLYGYTF
TRBV7-6,NA,NA,TRBJ1-2,TGTGCCAGCAGCCCCACCGGGGGATCGGACTATGGCTACACCTTC,CASSPTGGSDYGYTF
TRBV27,NA,NA,TRBJ2-7,TGTGCCAGCAGTTTAACGGGAGTTAGTTCCTACGAGCAGTACTTC,CASSLTGVSSYEQYF
TRBV7-9,NA,NA,TRBJ1-2,TGTGCCAGCAGCTCCGAGATAGCGGGTGGGAACGATGGCTACACCTTC,CASSSEIAGGNDGYTF
TRBV9,NA,NA,TRBJ2-7,TGTGCCAGCAGCGTAGGGGGGTTAGCAGGATCCTACGAGCAGTACTTC,CASSVGGLAGSYEQYF
TRBV28,NA,NA,TRBJ2-1,TGTGCCAGCAGTTTAAGCCTAAATGAGCAGTTCTTC,CASSLSLNEQFF
TRBV28,NA,NA,TRBJ1-5,TGTGCCAGCAATCCCCGGAATATGGTAGAGCCCCAGCATTTT,CASNPRNMVEPQHF
TRBV25-1,NA,TRBD2,TRBJ2-1,TGTGCCAGCAGTGCGGGACTAGCGAGTTCGGATGAGCAGTTCTTC,CASSAGLASSDEQFF
TRBV7-9,NA,NA,TRBJ1-1,TGTGCCAGCAGCTTAAGCCTCGGGGCTGCTGAAGCTTTCTTT,CASSLSLGAAEAFF
TRBV27,NA,TRBD2,TRBJ2-6,TGTGCCAGCAGCTCTTGGCGGGGGGTTGGGGCCAACGTCCTGACTTTC,CASSSWRGVGANVLTF
TRBV12-3/TRBV12-4,NA,NA,TRBJ1-4,TGTGCCAGCAGTTTAGGGCGACGTGAAAAACTGTTTTTT,CASSLGRREKLFF
TRBV7-2,once,TRBD2,TRBJ2-7,TGTGCCAGCAGCTTCACTAGCGGTACCTACGAGCAGTACTTC,CASSFTSGTYEQYF
TRBV16,NA,NA,TRBJ1-5,TGTGCCAGCAGCCAATATTATCGGGGTGGGCTATTTCAGCCCCAGCATTTT,CASSQYYRGGLFQPQHF
TRBV6-6,NA,NA,TRBJ1-2,TGTGCCAGCACCACGGGCAGCTATGGCTACACCTTC,CASTTGSYGYTF
TRBV2,few,NA,TRBJ2-1,TGTGCCAGCCCTAGCGAGTCCTCCTACAATGAGCAGTTCTTC,CASPSESSYNEQFF
TRBV9,NA,NA,TRBJ1-6,TGTGCCAGCAGCGTAGACAAAGGAAACAGGTCACCCCTCCACTTT,CASSVDKGNRSPLHF
TRBV14,NA,NA,TRBJ2-1,TGTGCCAGCAGCCAGGCTAGCAGCTCCTACAATGAGCAGTTCTTC,CASSQASSSYNEQFF
TRBV28,NA,TRBD1,TRBJ1-3,TGTGCCAGCAGTTTTCCCCCCGGACAGGGGGCTACTGGAAACACCATATATTTT,CASSFPPGQGATGNTIYF
TRBV9,NA,TRBD2,TRBJ2-7,TGTGCCAGCAGCGCCTCCCCCCGGGAGGGAAGGTACGAGCAGTACTTC,CASSASPREGRYEQYF
TRBV27,NA,NA,TRBJ1-5,TGTGCCAGCAGTTTACACGGGGCCAATCAGCCCCAGCATTTT,CASSLHGANQPQHF
TRBV4-1,few,TRBD2,TRBJ2-1,TGCGCCAGCAGCCAAAAGCGGGAGCCCTACAATGAGCAGTTCTTC,CASSQKREPYNEQFF
TRBV9,NA,TRBD2,TRBJ2-1,TGTGCCAGCAGCGTAGGTGGGACTAGCGGGAGCGGTTACAATGAGCAGTTCTTC,CASSVGGTSGSGYNEQFF
TRBV19,NA,TRBD1,TRBJ2-1,TGTGCCAGTAAAACCACAGGGGGCAACTACAATGAGCAGTTCTTC,CASKTTGGNYNEQFF
TRBV3-1/TRBV3-2,NA,NA,TRBJ1-3,TGTGCCAGCTTAGCCCCTGGAAACACCATATATTTT,CASLAPGNTIYF
TRBV28,once,NA,TRBJ1-2,TGTGCCAGCAGTTTAATATCTGGATATTCTAACTATGGCTACACCTTC,CASSLISGYSNYGYTF
TRBV27,NA,TRBD1,TRBJ1-5,TGTGCCAGCAGTCGACAGGGCAGCAATCAGCCCCAGCATTTT,CASSRQGSNQPQHF
TRBV14,NA,NA,TRBJ2-6,TGTGCCAGCAAGGTCTCTGGGGCCAACGTCCTGACTTTC,CASKVSGANVLTF
TRBV11-2,NA,NA,TRBJ2-2,TGTGCCAGCAGCTTACTCTTAACCACCGGGGAGCTGTTTTTT,CASSLLLTTGELFF
TRBV21-1,NA,NA,TRBJ1-5,TGTGCCAGCACGGATGGTTGGGGGGCGCGGAGCAATCAGCCCCAGCATTTT,CASTDGWGARSNQPQHF
TRBV7-8,NA,NA,TRBJ1-5,TGTGCCAGCAGCTTAGTAACCTGGAGGCCCCAGCATTTT,CASSLVTWRPQHF
TRBV20-1,NA,NA,TRBJ2-3,TGCAGTGCTAGTAAGGGGGGAGCTACCACAGATACGCAGTATTTT,CSASKGGATTDTQYF
TRBV11-2,NA,TRBD2,TRBJ2-7,TGTGCCAGCAGCTTAGGGCAGGGAGGGTACGAGCAGTACTTC,CASSLGQGGYEQYF
TRBV15,NA,TRBD1,TRBJ2-1,TGTGCCACCAGCAGAGGCCATGGACAGGGAGGCAATGAGCAGTTCTTC,CATSRGHGQGGNEQFF
TRBV7-2,NA,NA,TRBJ2-7,TGTGCCAGCAGCTTAGAATCTAGTTTCTACGAGCAGTACTTC,CASSLESSFYEQYF
TRBV6-6,once,NA,TRBJ1-1,TGTGCCACCCACAGCATGAACACTGAAGCTTTCTTT,CATHSMNTEAFF
TRBV6-5,NA,NA,TRBJ1-4,TGTGCCAGCAGTTACAGTATGGGAACTAATGAAAAACTGTTTTTT,CASSYSMGTNEKLFF
TRBV5-5,NA,NA,TRBJ1-3,TGTGCCAGCAGCCCCACTTGGCCGTTCTCTGGAAACACCATATATTTT,CASSPTWPFSGNTIYF
TRBV28,NA,TRBD1,TRBJ1-3,TGTGCCAGCAGTTTAGGGACAGCCTCTGGAAACACCATATATTTT,CASSLGTASGNTIYF
TRBV11-3,NA,NA,TRBJ1-1,TGTGCCAGCAGCTTAGGTGCGAACACTGAAGCTTTCTTT,CASSLGANTEAFF
TRBV7-2,NA,NA,TRBJ1-4,TGTGCCAGCAGCTACCGGGGGAGATGGCCGGATGAAAAACTGTTTTTT,CASSYRGRWPDEKLFF
TRBV5-8,NA,NA,TRBJ2-7,TGTGCCAGCAGCGTAAGTCAGGAGGAGCAGTACTTC,CASSVSQEEQYF
TRBV19,NA,NA,TRBJ2-2,TGTGCCAGTAGTATGAGAGGGACACATAACACCGGGGAGCTGTTTTTT,CASSMRGTHNTGELFF
TRBV19,NA,TRBD2,TRBJ2-1,TGTGCCAGTAGTATCTCCGCGGGAGGGCGCTCCTACAATGAGCAGTTCTTC,CASSISAGGRSYNEQFF
TRBV19,NA,NA,TRBJ1-2,TGTGCCAGTAGTTTGGGTTTTGGCTACACCTTC,CASSLGFGYTF
TRBV23-1,NA,NA,TRBJ1-5,TGCGCCAGCAGTCCGGGACCACGAGGACAGCCCCAGCATTTT,CASSPGPRGQPQHF